Detailed here is one T cell receptor (beta chain). Its antigen is unidentified. These data come from a study of regulatory dendritic cells for organ transplantation. FACS sorted CD4+ or CD8+ T cells into CD45RA+ naive and CD45RO+ memory. The CDR3 runs 14 residues. The V gene end was trimmed by 0 bases and the J gene end by 6 bases; junction bases not matched to a gene: 3. Per germline, CDR1 SGDLS and CDR2 YYNGEE. The table came from immunoSEQ multiplex PCR; TCRdb's copy has only in-frame clones and leaves some out. The sample contains 35,000 to 40,000 clones, about 89% of which appear only once. General study findings and limits: Naive T cells showed high diversity, memory cells less, memory CD8+ least. Mature dendritic cells appeared to drive more memory CD8+ clonal expansion than regulatory ones. Considerable individual heterogeneity was seen in alloreactive memory CD8+ T cells.

The TCR originated in a human donor in good health. The rearrangement joins TRBV9 to TRBJ2-1; 7 bases are shared with TRBD1. The sequenced sample consisted of naive CD8+ T cells from blood. The subset was: CD45RA+ naive T cells. The chain's CDR3 is CASSVEGTANEQFF. DNA of the CDR3: TGTGCCAGCAGCGTAGAGGGGACAGCCAATGAGCAGTTCTTC.